The 6 T cell receptor beta chains in this list originate from one sample, sequenced in a study of blood T cell repertoires in COVID-19. Sequencing used immunoSEQ multiplex PCR; TCRdb keeps in-frame clones, though not all of them. The profile shows 130,000 or so clones, roughly 83% of them singletons. The sample comprised peripheral blood. The source of these receptors is a man aged 55 to 69 with acute or convalescent COVID-19.

The rearrangement uses TRBV30 and TRBJ1-1; no definite D call. Looked up from germline, CDR1 is GTSNPN and CDR2 is SVGIG (reference sequence). Trimming left V 0 bases short and J 14 bases short, with 13 bases between. CDR3 length: 11 amino acids. The CDR3 DNA reads TGTGCCTGGAGTGTGAGTACTTCGGTCTTCTTT. It is translated as CAWSVSTSVFF.

The chain recombines TRBV7-3 with TRBJ2-7; D call uncertain. This CDR3 is 13 amino acids long. The V end was cut by 1 base, the J end by 3 bases, with 7 bases between. The germline V gene encodes CDR1 SGHTA and CDR2 FQGTGA. The CDR3 reads CASSLIAGYEQYF. Here the CDR3 DNA reads TGTGCCAGCAGCTTAATCGCCGGCTACGAGCAGTACTTC.

This clone was found a few times. The chain carries TRBV5-1 and TRBJ1-5; possible D gene TRBD1, 6 bases. Trimming took off 4 bases at V and 4 bases at J, with 15 bases between the two ends. The germline gives CDR1 SGHRS, CDR2 YFSETQ. The CDR3 runs to 15 residues. This CDR3 reads CASSASTGPNQPQHF. CDR3 bases: TGCGCCAGCAGCGCCTCGACAGGCCCTAATCAGCCCCAGCATTTT.

This sequence joins TRBV12-3 or TRBV12-4 and TRBJ1-1, with D unresolved. V was cut by 3 bases and J by 0 bases, with 5 bases left in between. The CDR3 extends over 13 amino acids. CDR3 bases: TGTGCCAGCAGTTTCGTCTTGAACACTGAAGCTTTCTTT. Its translation is CASSFVLNTEAFF.

V gene TRBV15 combines with J gene TRBJ2-5, with a weak D call TRBD1 (6 bases). Germline V gene data show CDR1 as LNHNV and CDR2 as YYDKDF (reference sequence). This CDR3 region has 15 residues. V shed 3 bases and J shed 0 bases, with 11 bases lying between them. The CDR3 DNA reads TGTGCCACCAGCAGTACCGGGACATACCAAGAGACCCAGTACTTC. Protein: CATSSTGTYQETQYF.

The gene calls are TRBV5-1 and TRBJ2-7; 8 bases are shared with TRBD1. This CDR3 has 14 residues. V was pared by 4 bases and J by 5 bases, with 8 bases of the junction left unmatched. CDR1 and CDR2 (germline): SGHRS, YFSETQ. CDR3 sequence (DNA): TGCGCCAGCAGCCGGACAGGGTTAGGGGACGAGCAGTACTTC. As protein: CASSRTGLGDEQYF. Complete variable domain (other parts from reference TRBV5-1 and TRBJ2-7): KAGVTQTPRYLIKTRGQQVTLSCSPISGHRSVSWYQQTPGQGLQFLFEYFSETQRNKGNFPGRFSGRQFSNSRSEMNVSTLELGDSALYLCASSRTGLGDEQYFGPGTRLTVT.